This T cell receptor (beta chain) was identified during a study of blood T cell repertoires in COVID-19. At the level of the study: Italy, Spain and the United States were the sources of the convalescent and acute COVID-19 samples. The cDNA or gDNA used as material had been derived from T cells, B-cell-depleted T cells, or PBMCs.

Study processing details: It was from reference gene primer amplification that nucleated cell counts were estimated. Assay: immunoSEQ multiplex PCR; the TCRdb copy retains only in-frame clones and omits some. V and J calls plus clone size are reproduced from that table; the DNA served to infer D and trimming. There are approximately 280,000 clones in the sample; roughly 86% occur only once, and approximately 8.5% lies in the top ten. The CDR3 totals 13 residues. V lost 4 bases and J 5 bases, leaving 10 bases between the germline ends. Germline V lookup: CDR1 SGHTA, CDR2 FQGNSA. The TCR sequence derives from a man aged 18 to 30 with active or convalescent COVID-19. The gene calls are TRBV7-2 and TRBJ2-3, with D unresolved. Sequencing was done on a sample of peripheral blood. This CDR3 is CASSSGSGDTQYF. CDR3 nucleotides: TGTGCCAGCAGCTCCGGATCGGGAGATACGCAGTATTTT.